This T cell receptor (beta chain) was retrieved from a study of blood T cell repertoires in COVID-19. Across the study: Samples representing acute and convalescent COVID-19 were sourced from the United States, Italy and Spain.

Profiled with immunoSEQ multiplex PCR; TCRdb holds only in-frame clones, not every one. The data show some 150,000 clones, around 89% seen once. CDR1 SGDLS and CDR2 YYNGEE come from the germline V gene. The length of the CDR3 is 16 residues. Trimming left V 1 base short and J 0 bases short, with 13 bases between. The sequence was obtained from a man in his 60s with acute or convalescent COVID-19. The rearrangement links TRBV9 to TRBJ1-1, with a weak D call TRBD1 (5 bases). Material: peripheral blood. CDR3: CASSVQGGALNTEAFF. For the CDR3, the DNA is TGTGCCAGCAGCGTACAGGGTGGAGCGCTGAACACTGAAGCTTTCTTT.